This T cell receptor (beta chain) was retrieved from a study of OX40 agonist ivuxolimab in advanced cancers. Method: immunoSEQ multiplex PCR; TCRdb's copy keeps in-frame clones and lacks some. The table records about 54,000 clones, approximately 90% of them present only once. CDR1 SNHLY and CDR2 FYNNEI come from the germline V gene. V dropped 7 bases and J dropped 7; count of bases not matched to a gene: 5. The CDR3 is 13 amino acids. The source material was CD4+ or CD8+ T cells sorted from blood, sampled in a trial of the OX40 agonist ivuxolimab. The origin of this receptor is an adult with an advanced solid tumor such as melanoma, head and neck, liver or kidney cancer. The V gene is TRBV2, the J gene TRBJ2-7; 12 bases are a match to TRBD2. As DNA, the CDR3 is TGTGCCAGCAAAGGACTAGCGGGGTTAGAGCAGTACTTC. The encoded protein is CASKGLAGLEQYF.